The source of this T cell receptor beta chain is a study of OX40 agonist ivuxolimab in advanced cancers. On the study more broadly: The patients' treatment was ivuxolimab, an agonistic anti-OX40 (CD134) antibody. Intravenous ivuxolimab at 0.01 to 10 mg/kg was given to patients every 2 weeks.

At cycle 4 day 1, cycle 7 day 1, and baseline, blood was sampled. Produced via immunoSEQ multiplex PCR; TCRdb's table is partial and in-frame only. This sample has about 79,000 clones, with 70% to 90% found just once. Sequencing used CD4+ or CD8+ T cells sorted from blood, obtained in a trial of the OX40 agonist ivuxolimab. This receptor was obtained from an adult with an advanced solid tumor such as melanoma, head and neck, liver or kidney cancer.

DNA for the CDR3: TGTGCCAGCAGTTTGTATGGCGGGAGCTCAGATACGCAGTATTTT. Amino acid sequence: CASSLYGGSSDTQYF. The chain is built from TRBV27 and TRBJ2-3; 7 bases align to TRBD2. The junction had 7 bases not matched to a gene; V was cut back by 3 bases and J by 4 bases. The CDR3 totals 15 residues. Germline values: CDR1 MNHEY, CDR2 SMNVEV (reference sequence).